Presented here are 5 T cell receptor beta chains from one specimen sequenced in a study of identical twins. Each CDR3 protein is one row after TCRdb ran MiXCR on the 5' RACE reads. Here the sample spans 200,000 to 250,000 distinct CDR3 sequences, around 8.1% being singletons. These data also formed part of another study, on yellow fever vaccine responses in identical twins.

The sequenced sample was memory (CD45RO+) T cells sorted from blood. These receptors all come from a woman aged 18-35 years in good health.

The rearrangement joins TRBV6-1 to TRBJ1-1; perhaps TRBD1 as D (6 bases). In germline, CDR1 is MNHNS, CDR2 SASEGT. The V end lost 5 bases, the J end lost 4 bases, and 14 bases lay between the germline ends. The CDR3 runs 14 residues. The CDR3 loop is CASSLTGIRTEAFF. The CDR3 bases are TGTGCCAGCAGTCTCACAGGGATTCGCACTGAAGCTTTCTTT.

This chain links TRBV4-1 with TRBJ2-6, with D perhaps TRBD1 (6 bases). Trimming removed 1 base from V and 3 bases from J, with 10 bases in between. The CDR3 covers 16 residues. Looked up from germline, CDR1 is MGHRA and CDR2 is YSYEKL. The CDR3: CASSQAPGDGANVLTF. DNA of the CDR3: TGCGCCAGCAGCCAAGCCCCAGGGGATGGGGCCAACGTCCTGACTTTC.

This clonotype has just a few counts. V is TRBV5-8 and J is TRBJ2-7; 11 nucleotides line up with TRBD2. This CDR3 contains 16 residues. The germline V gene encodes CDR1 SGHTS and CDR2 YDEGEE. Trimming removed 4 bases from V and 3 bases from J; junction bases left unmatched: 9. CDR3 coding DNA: TGTGCCAGCAGCGCCGACCTTCTAGCGGGGGGCTACGAGCAGTACTTC. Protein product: CASSADLLAGGYEQYF.

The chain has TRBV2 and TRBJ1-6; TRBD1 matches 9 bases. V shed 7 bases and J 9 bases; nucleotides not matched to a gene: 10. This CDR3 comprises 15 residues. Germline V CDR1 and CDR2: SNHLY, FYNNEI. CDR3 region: CASNEPGTGISPLHF. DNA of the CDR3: TGTGCCAGCAACGAACCCGGGACAGGGATTTCACCCCTCCACTTT.

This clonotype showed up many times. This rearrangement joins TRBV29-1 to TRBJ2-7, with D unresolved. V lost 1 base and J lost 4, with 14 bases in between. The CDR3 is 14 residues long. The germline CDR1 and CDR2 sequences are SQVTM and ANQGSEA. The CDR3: CSVEGVGKGYEQYF. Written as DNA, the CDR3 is TGCAGCGTTGAAGGGGTAGGAAAAGGTTACGAGCAGTACTTC.